This T cell receptor beta chain was sequenced during a study of T cell responses to AZD1222 COVID-19 vaccine. On this clone: Its antigen is unknown.

Clones were read by immunoSEQ multiplex PCR, and TCRdb kept only the in-frame ones, dropping some. Of about 140,000 clones in the sample, 92% were seen once. Germline V gives CDR1 SGHTA, CDR2 FQGNSA. The V and J ends lost 1 base and 5 bases respectively, with 14 bases between them. The CDR3 is made up of 15 amino acids. Study results and limitations: Spike was spanned by vaccine-associated CD4 TCRs, which were dominant at 160-218 and 743-854. There were repertoire samples only from the period after the peak T cell response. A mostly white British donor set with more females was recruited, and clonal diversity was possibly underestimated.

Here the sequenced sample was peripheral blood, taken on day 0 of AZD1222 vaccination. This clonotype originated in an adult in good health. The chain carries TRBV7-2 and TRBJ1-2; the D gene is possibly TRBD1 (5 bases). Here the CDR3 reads CASSLVVTGGYGYTF. CDR3 nucleotide sequence: TGTGCCAGCAGCTTAGTTGTAACAGGAGGTTATGGCTACACCTTC.